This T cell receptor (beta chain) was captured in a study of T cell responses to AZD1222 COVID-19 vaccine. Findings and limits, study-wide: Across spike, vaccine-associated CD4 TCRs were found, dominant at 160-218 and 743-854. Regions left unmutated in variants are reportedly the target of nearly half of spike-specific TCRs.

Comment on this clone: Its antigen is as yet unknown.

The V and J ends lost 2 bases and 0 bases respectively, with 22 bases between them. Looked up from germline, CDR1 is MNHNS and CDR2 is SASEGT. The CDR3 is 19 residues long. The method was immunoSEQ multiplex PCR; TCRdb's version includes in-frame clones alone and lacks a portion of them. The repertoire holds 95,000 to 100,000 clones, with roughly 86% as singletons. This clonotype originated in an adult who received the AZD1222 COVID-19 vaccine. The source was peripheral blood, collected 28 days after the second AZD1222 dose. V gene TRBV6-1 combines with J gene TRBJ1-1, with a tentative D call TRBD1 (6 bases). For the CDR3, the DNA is TGTGCCAGCAGTGAACCGCGGACAGCTTCGCCTTTTATGAACACTGAAGCTTTCTTT. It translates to CASSEPRTASPFMNTEAFF.